This T cell receptor (beta chain) was captured by sequencing in a study of cytomegalovirus exposure and HLA in healthy donors. Findings and caveats of the study: Cytomegalovirus association was assigned to about 150 TCR beta chains. Most observed TCR sequences were rare, whereas some public TCRs were detected in many donors.

Worth noting for this clone: No antigen is known for it.

V gave up 3 bases and J gave up 0 bases, with 9 bases separating them. CDR3 length: 14 amino acids. Germline values: CDR1 SGDLS, CDR2 YYNGEE. Sequenced by immunoSEQ multiplex PCR; TCRdb stores in-frame clones only, minus some. The top ten hold roughly an eighth of the sample, which has a few hundred thousand clones, approximately 80% seen once. The source material was PBMCs. The clonotype originates from a woman younger than 45 in good health and CMV-seropositive. The chain uses TRBV9 and TRBJ2-5; D could derive from TRBD1 or TRBD2 (5 bases each). CDR3 in amino acids: CASSGGGNQETQYF. CDR3 in DNA: TGTGCCAGCAGCGGTGGGGGAAACCAAGAGACCCAGTACTTC.